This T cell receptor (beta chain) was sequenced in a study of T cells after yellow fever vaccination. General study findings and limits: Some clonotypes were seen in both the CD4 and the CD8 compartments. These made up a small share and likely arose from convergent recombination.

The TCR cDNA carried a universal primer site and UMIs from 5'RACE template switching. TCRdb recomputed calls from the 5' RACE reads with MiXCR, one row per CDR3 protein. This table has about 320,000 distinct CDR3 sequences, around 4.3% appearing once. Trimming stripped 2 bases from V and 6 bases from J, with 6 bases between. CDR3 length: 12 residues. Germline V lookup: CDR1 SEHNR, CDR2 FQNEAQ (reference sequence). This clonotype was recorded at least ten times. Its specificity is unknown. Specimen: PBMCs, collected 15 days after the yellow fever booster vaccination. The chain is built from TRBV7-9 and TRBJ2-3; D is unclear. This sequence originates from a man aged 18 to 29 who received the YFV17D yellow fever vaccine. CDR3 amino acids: CASSLLSDTQYF. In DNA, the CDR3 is TGTGCCAGCAGCTTATTATCGGATACGCAGTATTTT.